Below, 5 T cell receptor beta chains from the same sample are listed, as sequenced in a study of cytomegalovirus exposure and HLA in healthy donors. The PCR employed 60 Vbeta primers together with 13 Jbeta primers. The method was immunoSEQ multiplex PCR; TCRdb's version includes in-frame clones alone and lacks a portion of them. The sample carries about 160,000 clones, roughly four fifths recorded once. Sequencing was carried out using PBMCs. These receptors originate from a female donor in good health and CMV-seronegative.

The chain is built from TRBV28 and TRBJ2-2; 7 bases map to TRBD1. The CDR3 sequence is 15 residues long. Germline V gene data show CDR1 as MDHEN and CDR2 as SYDVKM. V lost 6 bases, J lost 4 bases, and 8 bases stayed unmatched. DNA for the CDR3: TGTGCCAGCAGCTCCACAGGGGTGGGCACCGGGGAGCTGTTTTTT. This translates into CASSSTGVGTGELFF. The whole variable domain, filled in from reference TRBV28 and TRBJ2-2, reads DVKVTQSSRYLVKRTGEKVFLECVQDMDHENMFWYRQDPGLGLRLIYFSYDVKMKEKGDIPEGYSVSREKKERFSLILESASTNQTSMYLCASSSTGVGTGELFFGEGSRLTVL.

This rearrangement joins TRBV9 to TRBJ2-1, with 10 bases identical to TRBD1. There are 16 residues in the CDR3. V gave up 0 bases and J gave up 3 bases; unmatched junction bases: 3. In germline, CDR1 is SGDLS, CDR2 YYNGEE. Here the CDR3 reads CASSVAGQGVYNEQFF. CDR3 DNA: TGTGCCAGCAGCGTAGCCGGACAGGGGGTCTACAATGAGCAGTTCTTC.

The chain recombines TRBV7-2 with TRBJ2-5; 8 bases fit TRBD2. TRBJ2-7 matches the DNA end more closely, so the J call is doubtful. There are 16 residues in the CDR3. Looked up from germline, CDR1 is SGHTA and CDR2 is FQGNSA. The CDR3 spells CASSLVPAGVPYEQYF. CDR3 DNA: TGTGCCAGCAGCTTAGTTCCAGCGGGGGTCCCCTACGAGCAGTACTTC.

J is TRBJ1-1 and V is TRBV28, with a weak D call TRBD1 (5 bases). The CDR3 covers 13 residues. V gave up 9 bases and J gave up 0 bases, with 11 bases separating them. Germline V gene sequence: CDR1 MDHEN, CDR2 SYDVKM. The CDR3 is CASRGSMNTEAFF. The CDR3 bases are TGTGCCAGTAGGGGTAGTATGAACACTGAAGCTTTCTTT.

V and J are TRBV27 and TRBJ2-7; D gene ambiguous. The CDR3 runs to 12 residues. From germline, CDR1 is MNHEY and CDR2 SMNVEV (reference sequence). Trimming pared 7 bases from V and 5 bases from J, leaving 12 bases between. CDR3 nucleotides: TGTGCCAGCAACAGCCCCGGCCACGAGCAGTACTTC. As protein: CASNSPGHEQYF.